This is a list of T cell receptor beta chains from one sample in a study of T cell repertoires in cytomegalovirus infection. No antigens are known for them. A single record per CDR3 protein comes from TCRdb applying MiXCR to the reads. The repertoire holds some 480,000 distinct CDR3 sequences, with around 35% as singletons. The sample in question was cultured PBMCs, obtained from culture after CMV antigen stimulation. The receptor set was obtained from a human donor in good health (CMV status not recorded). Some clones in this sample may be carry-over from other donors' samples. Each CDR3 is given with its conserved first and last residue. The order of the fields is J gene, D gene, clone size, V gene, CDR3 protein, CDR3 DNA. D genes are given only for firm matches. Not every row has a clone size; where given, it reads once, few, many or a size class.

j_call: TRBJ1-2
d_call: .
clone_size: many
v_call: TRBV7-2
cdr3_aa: CASSRAAVINYGYTF
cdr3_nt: TGTGCCAGCAGCCGGGCGGCAGTGATTAACTATGGCTACACCTTC

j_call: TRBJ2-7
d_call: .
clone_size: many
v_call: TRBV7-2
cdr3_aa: CASSFDPDLSYEQYF
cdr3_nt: TGTGCCAGCAGCTTCGACCCAGACCTCTCCTACGAGCAGTACTTC

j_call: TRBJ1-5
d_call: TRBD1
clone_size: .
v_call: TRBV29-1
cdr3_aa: CSVSVGGLTGGNQPQHF
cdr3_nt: TGCAGCGTTTCGGTAGGCGGGTTGACAGGGGGCAATCAGCCCCAGCATTTT

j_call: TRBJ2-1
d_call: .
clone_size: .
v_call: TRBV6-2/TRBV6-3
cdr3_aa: CASSFHQYHEQFF
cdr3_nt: TGTGCCAGCAGTTTCCACCAATATCATGAGCAGTTCTTC

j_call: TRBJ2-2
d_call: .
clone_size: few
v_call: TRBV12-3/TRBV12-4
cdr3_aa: CASSSSGTIFANTGELFF
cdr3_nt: TGTGCCAGCAGTTCCTCCGGGACAATTTTCGCGAACACCGGGGAGCTGTTTTTT

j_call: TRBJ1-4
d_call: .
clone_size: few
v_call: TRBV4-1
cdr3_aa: CASSGGGTDNEKLFF
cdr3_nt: TGTGCCAGCAGTGGGGGAGGGACGGATAATGAAAAACTGTTTTTT

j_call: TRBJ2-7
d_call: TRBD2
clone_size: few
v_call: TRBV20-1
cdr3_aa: CSAAPATSGAYEQYF
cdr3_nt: TGCAGTGCCGCCCCGGCGACTAGCGGGGCCTACGAGCAGTACTTC

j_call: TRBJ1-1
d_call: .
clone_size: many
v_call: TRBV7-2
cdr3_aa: CASSPRGGRNTEAFF
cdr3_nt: TGTGCCAGCAGCCCCCGAGGAGGGAGAAACACTGAAGCTTTCTTT

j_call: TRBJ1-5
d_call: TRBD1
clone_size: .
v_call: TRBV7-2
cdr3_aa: CASSPSDRVINQPQHF
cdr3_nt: TGTGCCAGCAGCCCTAGCGACAGGGTGATAAATCAGCCCCAGCATTTT

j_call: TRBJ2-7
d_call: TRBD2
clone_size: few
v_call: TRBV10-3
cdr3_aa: CAISGVAGTYEQYF
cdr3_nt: TGTGCCATCAGTGGGGTAGCGGGAACCTACGAGCAGTACTTC